The rows below give T cell receptor beta chains drawn from one sample of a study of T cell responses to AZD1222 COVID-19 vaccine. TCRdb's table, derived via immunoSEQ multiplex PCR, lists solely in-frame clones and lacks some. Here the sample spans around 130,000 clones, approximately 92% being singletons. Sequenced here: peripheral blood, sampled 28 days after the second AZD1222 dose. The receptors come from an adult who received the AZD1222 COVID-19 vaccine. Each CDR3 is given without its conserved first and last residue.

J gene: TRBJ1-1; V gene: TRBV2; CDR3 protein: ASCPMNTEAF
J gene: TRBJ1-2; V gene: TRBV29-1; CDR3 protein: SVGDRPYGYT
J gene: TRBJ2-1; V gene: TRBV18; CDR3 protein: ASSPGRASGMYNEQF
J gene: TRBJ2-5; V gene: TRBV3-1/TRBV3-2; CDR3 protein: ASSQVTETQY
J gene: TRBJ2-1; V gene: TRBV6-2/TRBV6-3; CDR3 protein: ASSYRPGTTVHSYNEQF
J gene: TRBJ2-7; V gene: TRBV11-2; CDR3 protein: ASSPGTVAYEQY
J gene: TRBJ1-5; V gene: TRBV6-2/TRBV6-3; CDR3 protein: ASSSQGFNQPQH
J gene: TRBJ1-3; V gene: TRBV6-1; CDR3 protein: ASSDPGQGGNTIY
J gene: TRBJ1-1; V gene: TRBV7-9; CDR3 protein: ASRGRGRNTEAF
J gene: TRBJ1-3; V gene: TRBV28; CDR3 protein: ASSLPTGTANSGNTIY